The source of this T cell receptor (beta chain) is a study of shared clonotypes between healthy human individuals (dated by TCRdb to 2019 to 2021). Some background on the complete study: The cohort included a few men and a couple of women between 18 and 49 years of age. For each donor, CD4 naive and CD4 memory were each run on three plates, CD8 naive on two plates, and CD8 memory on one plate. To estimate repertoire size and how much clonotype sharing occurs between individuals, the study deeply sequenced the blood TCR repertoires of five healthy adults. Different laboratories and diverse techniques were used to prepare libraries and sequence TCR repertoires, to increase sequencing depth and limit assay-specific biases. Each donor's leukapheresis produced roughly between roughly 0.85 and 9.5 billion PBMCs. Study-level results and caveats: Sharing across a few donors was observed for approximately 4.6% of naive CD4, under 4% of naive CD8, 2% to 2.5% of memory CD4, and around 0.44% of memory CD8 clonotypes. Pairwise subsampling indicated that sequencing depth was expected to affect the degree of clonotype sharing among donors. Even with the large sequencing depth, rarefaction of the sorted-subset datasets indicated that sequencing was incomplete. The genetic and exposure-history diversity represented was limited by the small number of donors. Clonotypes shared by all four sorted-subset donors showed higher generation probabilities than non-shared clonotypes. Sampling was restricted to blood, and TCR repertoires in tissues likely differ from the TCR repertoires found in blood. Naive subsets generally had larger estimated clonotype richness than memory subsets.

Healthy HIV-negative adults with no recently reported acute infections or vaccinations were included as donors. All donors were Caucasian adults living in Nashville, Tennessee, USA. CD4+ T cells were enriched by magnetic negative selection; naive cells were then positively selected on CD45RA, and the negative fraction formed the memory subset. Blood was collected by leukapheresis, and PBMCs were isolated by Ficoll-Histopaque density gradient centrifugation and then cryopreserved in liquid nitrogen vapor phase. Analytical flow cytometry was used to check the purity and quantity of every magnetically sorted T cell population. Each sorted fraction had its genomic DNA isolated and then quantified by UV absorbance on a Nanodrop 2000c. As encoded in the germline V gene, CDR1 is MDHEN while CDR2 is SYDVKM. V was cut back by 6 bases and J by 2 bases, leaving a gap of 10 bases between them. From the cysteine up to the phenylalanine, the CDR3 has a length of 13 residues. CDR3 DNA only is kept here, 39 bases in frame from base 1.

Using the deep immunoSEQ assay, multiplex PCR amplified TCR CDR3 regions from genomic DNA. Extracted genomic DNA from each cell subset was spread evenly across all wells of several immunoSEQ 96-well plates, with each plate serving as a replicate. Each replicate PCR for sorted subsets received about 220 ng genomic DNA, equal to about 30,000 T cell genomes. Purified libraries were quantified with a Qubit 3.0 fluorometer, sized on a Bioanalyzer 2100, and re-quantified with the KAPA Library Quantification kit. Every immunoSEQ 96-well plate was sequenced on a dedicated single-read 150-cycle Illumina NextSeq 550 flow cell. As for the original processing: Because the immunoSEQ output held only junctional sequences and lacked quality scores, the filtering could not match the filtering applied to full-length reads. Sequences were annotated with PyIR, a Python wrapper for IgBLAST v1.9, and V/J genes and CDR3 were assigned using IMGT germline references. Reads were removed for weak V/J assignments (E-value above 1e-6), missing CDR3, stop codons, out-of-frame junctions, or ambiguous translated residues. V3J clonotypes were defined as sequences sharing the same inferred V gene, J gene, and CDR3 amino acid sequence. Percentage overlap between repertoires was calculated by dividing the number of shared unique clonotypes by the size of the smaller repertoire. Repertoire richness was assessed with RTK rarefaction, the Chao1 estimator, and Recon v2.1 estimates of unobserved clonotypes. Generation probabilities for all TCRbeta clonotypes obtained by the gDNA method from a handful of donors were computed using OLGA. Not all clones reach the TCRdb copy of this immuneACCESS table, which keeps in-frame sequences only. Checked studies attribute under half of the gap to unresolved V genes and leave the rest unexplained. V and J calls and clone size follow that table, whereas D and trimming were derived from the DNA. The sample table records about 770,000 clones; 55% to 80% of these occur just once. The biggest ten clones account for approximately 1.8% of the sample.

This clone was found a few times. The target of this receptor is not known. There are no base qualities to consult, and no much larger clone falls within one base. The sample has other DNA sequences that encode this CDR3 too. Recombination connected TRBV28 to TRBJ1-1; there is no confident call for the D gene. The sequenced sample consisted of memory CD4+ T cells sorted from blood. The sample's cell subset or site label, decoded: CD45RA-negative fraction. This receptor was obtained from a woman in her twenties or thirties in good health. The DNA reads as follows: TGTGCCAGCAGCCGGTTACTTAACACTGAAGCTTTCTTT. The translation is CASSRLLNTEAFF.